This T cell receptor beta chain was recovered during a study of CD8+CD57+ T cells in acquired aplastic anemia. Across the whole study: CD4+ and CD8+ cells, once sorted, gave DNA averaging around 3.4 ug.

A remark on this clonotype: Its antigen remains unknown.

Profiling that covered TCR beta VDJ and CDR3 relied on genomic DNA as its template. Each CDR3 protein is one row after TCRdb ran MiXCR on the reads. This sample has 160,000 or so distinct CDR3 sequences, with around 75% found just once. Patients chosen for sequencing had shown CD8+CD57+ cell expansion by flow cytometry. Study outcomes and limitations: Overlapping CD8+ CDR3 repertoires of patients and controls contained some 30 shared sequences.

The CDR3 runs to 16 residues. V lost 0 bases and J 6 bases, leaving 17 bases between the germline ends. The germline CDR1 and CDR2 sequences are LNHNV and YYDKDF (reference sequence). The chain joins TRBV15 to TRBJ1-2, with D possibly being TRBD1 (6 bases). This receptor was obtained from a human donor with aplastic anemia. The specimen was sorted CD4+, CD8+, or CD8+CD57+ T cells (not recorded which) from PBMCs. CDR3: CATSRERGGASDGYTF. CDR3 DNA sequence: TGTGCCACCAGCAGAGAGCGGGGGGGCGCGAGTGATGGCTACACCTTC.